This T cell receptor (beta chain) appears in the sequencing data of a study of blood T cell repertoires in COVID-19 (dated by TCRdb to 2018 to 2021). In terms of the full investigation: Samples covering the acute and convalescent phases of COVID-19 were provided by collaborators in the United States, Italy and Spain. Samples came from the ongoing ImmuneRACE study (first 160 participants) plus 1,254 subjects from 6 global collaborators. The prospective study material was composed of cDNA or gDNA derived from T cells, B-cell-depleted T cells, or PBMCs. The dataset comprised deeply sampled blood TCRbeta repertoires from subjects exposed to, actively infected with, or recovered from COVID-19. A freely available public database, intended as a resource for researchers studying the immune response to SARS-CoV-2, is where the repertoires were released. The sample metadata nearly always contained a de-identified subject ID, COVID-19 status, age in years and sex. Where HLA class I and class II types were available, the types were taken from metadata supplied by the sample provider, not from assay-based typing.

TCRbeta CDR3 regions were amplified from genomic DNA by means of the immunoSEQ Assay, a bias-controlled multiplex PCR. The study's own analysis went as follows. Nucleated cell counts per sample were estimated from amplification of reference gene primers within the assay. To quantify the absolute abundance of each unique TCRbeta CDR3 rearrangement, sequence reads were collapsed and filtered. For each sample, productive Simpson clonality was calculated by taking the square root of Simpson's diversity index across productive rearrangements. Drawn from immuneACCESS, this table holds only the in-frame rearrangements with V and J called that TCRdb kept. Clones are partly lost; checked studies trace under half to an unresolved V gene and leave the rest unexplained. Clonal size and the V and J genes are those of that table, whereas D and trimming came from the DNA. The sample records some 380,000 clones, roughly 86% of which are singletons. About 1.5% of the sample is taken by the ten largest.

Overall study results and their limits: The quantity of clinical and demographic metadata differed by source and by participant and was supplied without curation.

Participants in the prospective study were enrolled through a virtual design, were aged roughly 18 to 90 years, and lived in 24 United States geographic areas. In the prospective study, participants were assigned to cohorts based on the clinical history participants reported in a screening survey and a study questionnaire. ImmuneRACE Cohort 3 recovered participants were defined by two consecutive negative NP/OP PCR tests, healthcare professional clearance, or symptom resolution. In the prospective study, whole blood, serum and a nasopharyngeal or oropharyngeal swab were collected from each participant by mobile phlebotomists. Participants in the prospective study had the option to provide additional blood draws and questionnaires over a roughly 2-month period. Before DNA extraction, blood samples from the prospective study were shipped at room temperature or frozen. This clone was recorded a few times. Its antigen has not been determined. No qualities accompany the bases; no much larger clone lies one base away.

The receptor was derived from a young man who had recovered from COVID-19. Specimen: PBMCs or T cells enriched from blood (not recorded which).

The DNA sequence is as follows: TGTCCGAGGCCAAGAGCGGGCCGGGGCGATGAGCAGTTCTTC. Translated, it gives CPRPRAGRGDEQFF. The rearrangement combines TRBV10-3 with TRBJ2-1, with a tentative D gene TRBD2 over 6 matching bases. CDR1 and CDR2 (ENHRY, SYGVKD) derive from the germline V gene. The CDR3, cysteine through phenylalanine, is 14 amino acids long. The read is trimmed to its CDR3 DNA, 42 bases read in frame from base 1.